The next 26 T cell receptor beta chains were all read from a single sample in a study of blood T cell repertoires in COVID-19. Sequencing used immunoSEQ multiplex PCR; TCRdb keeps in-frame clones, though not all of them. Here the sample spans 140,000 or so clones, roughly 80% being singletons. Sequences were obtained from PBMCs or T cells enriched from blood (not recorded which). The receptors originated from a woman under 30 who had been exposed to COVID-19.

The chain uses TRBV2 and TRBJ2-5; TRBD2 agrees at 11 bases. The germline CDR1 and CDR2 sequences are SNHLY and FYNNEI. After removal of 3 bases from V and 4 bases from J, the junction contained 1 base not matched to a gene. The CDR3 runs to 14 residues. CDR3 region: CASSDGLAGETQYF. DNA for the CDR3: TGTGCCAGCAGTGATGGACTAGCGGGAGAGACCCAGTACTTC.

This chain joins TRBV5-1 and TRBJ2-2; D ambiguous. Germline assignment: CDR1 SGHRS and CDR2 YFSETQ. Trimming shortened V by 0 bases and J by 6 bases, and 27 bases separated the two germline ends. The length of the CDR3 is 20 residues. The CDR3 coding sequence is TGCGCCAGCAGCTTGGCCTTAGATATAGGCAGAATAACGGGTGCCGGGGAGCTGTTTTTT. It specifies CASSLALDIGRITGAGELFF.

This clone was observed a handful of times. The V and J genes are TRBV28 and TRBJ1-1, with TRBD1 identical over 8 bases. The CDR3 spans 15 residues. The V and J ends lost 5 bases and 5 bases, in that order; junction bases with no gene match: 10. CDR1 and CDR2 (germline): MDHEN, SYDVKM. In nucleotides, the CDR3 is TGTGCCAGCAGTCCCCTTGACAGGGGAAGAACTGAAGCTTTCTTT. It codes for CASSPLDRGRTEAFF.

This chain links TRBV7-2 with TRBJ2-1; tentative D call: TRBD2 (6 bases). V gave up 5 bases and J gave up 0 bases, with 11 bases separating them. The germline V gene has CDR1 SGHTA and CDR2 FQGNSA. This CDR3 is built from 15 residues. CDR3 sequence reads: CASSRDSSSYNEQFF. The DNA for the CDR3 is TGTGCCAGCAGCCGGGACTCCAGCTCCTACAATGAGCAGTTCTTC.

This clone appeared a single time. The rearrangement joins TRBV30 to TRBJ1-2; 9 bases match TRBD1. V was pared by 2 bases and J by 5 bases, with 12 bases of the junction left unmatched. This CDR3 comprises 16 residues. Germline V gene data show CDR1 as GTSNPN and CDR2 as SVGIG (reference sequence). The CDR3: CAWSRRNRGLTYGYTF. CDR3 DNA sequence: TGTGCCTGGAGTCGGAGAAACAGGGGGCTTACTTATGGCTACACCTTC. Supplemented by reference TRBV30 and TRBJ1-2, the full variable domain reads SQTIHQWPATLVQPVGSPLSLECTVEGTSNPNLYWYRQAAGRGLQLLFYSVGIGQISSEVPQNLSASRPQDRQFILSSKKLLLSDSGFYLCAWSRRNRGLTYGYTFGSGTRLTVV.

This chain links TRBV7-9 with TRBJ2-7, with 10 positions matching TRBD1. The V segment lost 2 bases and the J segment 4 bases; nucleotides outside the gene matches: 5. CDR3 size: 15 residues. Germline V lookup: CDR1 SEHNR, CDR2 FQNEAQ (reference sequence). The CDR3 nucleotides read TGTGCCAGCAGCTTATCGGACAGGGGGGCGTACGAGCAGTACTTC. It encodes CASSLSDRGAYEQYF.

The CDR3 loop reads CASSLDQGHNQPQHF. The CDR3 nucleotides are TGTGCCAGCAGCTTAGACCAGGGCCACAATCAGCCCCAGCATTTT. The gene calls are TRBV7-6 and TRBJ1-5; the D gene is possibly TRBD1 (5 bases). Germline lookup yields CDR1 SGHVS and CDR2 FNYEAQ. Trimming removed 1 base at V and 3 bases at J, with 10 bases between. This CDR3 has 15 residues.

The chain uses TRBV12-3 or TRBV12-4 and TRBJ1-5; D is uncertain. The CDR3 loop spans 13 amino acids. V was trimmed by 7 bases and J by 3 bases, leaving 10 bases between them. CDR3 bases: TGTGCCAGCACCCGAGGTTTCAATCAGCCCCAGCATTTT. Amino acid sequence: CASTRGFNQPQHF.

The chain recombines TRBV6-4 with TRBJ2-3; 10 bases agree with TRBD2. The germline CDR1 and CDR2 sequences are MRHNA and SNTAGT. With 5 bases clipped from V and 0 bases from J, the junction kept 2 bases outside the gene matches. CDR3 length: 15 residues. CDR3 sequence (DNA): TGTGCCAGCAGTAAGACTAGCGGGAGCACAGATACGCAGTATTTT. Amino acids: CASSKTSGSTDTQYF.

The V gene is TRBV7-9, the J gene TRBJ2-2; D is possibly TRBD1 (6 bases). There are 15 residues in the CDR3. The germline CDR1 and CDR2 sequences are SEHNR and FQNEAQ (reference sequence). V was cut by 7 bases and J by 1 base, with 13 bases left in between. CDR3: CASTRGWVNTGELFF. In nucleotides, the CDR3 is TGTGCCAGCACAAGGGGGTGGGTGAACACCGGGGAGCTGTTTTTT.

The chain employs TRBV15 and TRBJ2-7; D may be TRBD1 (5 bases). The V gene lost 0 bases and the J gene lost 0 bases, with 9 bases spanning the gap. Per the germline V gene, CDR1 is LNHNV and CDR2 is YYDKDF (reference sequence). This CDR3 contains 15 residues. CDR3 coding DNA: TGTGCCACCAGCAGAGATTCAGGGCTCTCCTACGAGCAGTACTTC. Amino acids: CATSRDSGLSYEQYF.

Here the CDR3 reads CASSQGRTGGRTEAFF. The CDR3 region has the DNA TGTGCCAGCAGCCAAGGACGGACAGGGGGTAGGACTGAAGCTTTCTTT. V usage is TRBV3-1 (or the pseudogene TRBV3-2) and J usage is TRBJ1-1; 10 bases are a match to TRBD1. This CDR3 has 16 residues. CDR1 is LGHDT, CDR2 YNNKEL, per germline (reference sequence). J gave up 5 bases and V 1 base, and 7 bases lay outside the gene matches.

The J gene is TRBJ2-3, the V gene TRBV11-2, with TRBD2 matching over 11 bases. The CDR3 consists of 16 residues. The V gene's germline CDR1 is SGHAT and CDR2 FQNNGV. V shed 4 bases and J 2 bases; nucleotides not matched to a gene: 5. The CDR3 reads CASSSLTSGITDTQYF. The CDR3 DNA is TGTGCCAGCAGCTCTCTGACTAGCGGGATCACAGATACGCAGTATTTT.

This sequence joins TRBV27 and TRBJ2-3; TRBD2 matches at 10 bases. V shed 2 bases, J shed 8 bases, and the junction held 10 bases outside the gene matches. The CDR3 is made up of 16 amino acids. The germline V gene encodes CDR1 MNHEY and CDR2 SMNVEV (reference sequence). The CDR3 here is CASSLGLAGVLGTQYF. As DNA, the CDR3 is TGTGCCAGCAGTTTAGGGCTAGCGGGAGTGTTAGGTACGCAGTATTTT.

V and J are TRBV4-3 and TRBJ2-1; no clear D. This CDR3 has 17 residues. Deletions cut 0 bases from V and 1 base from J, with 13 bases between. In germline, CDR1 is LGHNA, CDR2 YSLEER. The CDR3 loop is CASSQDTRPLSYNEQFF. CDR3 sequence (DNA): TGCGCCAGCAGCCAAGATACGAGGCCCTTATCCTACAATGAGCAGTTCTTC.

The chain uses TRBV11-2 and TRBJ2-7, with 9 bases lining up with TRBD2. V lost 5 bases, J lost 2 bases, and 4 bases stayed unmatched. The CDR3 loop spans 14 amino acids. The germline gives CDR1 SGHAT, CDR2 FQNNGV. The CDR3 DNA is TGTGCCAGCAGCGATACTAGCGGGCCCTACGAGCAGTACTTC. Protein: CASSDTSGPYEQYF.

The chain joins TRBV6-5 to TRBJ1-5; tentative D call: TRBD1 (5 bases). V shed 7 bases and J shed 3 bases, with 13 bases lying between them. There are 14 residues in the CDR3. Germline V CDR1 and CDR2: MNHEY, SVGAGI. The CDR3 DNA reads TGTGCCAGCAAATCCGGGGGGTTCAATCAGCCCCAGCATTTT. It translates to CASKSGGFNQPQHF.

The chain joins TRBV6-5 to TRBJ2-5, with D possibly matching TRBD2 (6 bases). Germline-derived CDR1 and CDR2 are MNHEY and SVGAGI. The CDR3 runs 15 residues. Trimming cost V 6 bases and J 4 bases, with 18 bases left between them. Here the CDR3 reads CASRGSGRRTETQYF. CDR3 coding DNA: TGTGCCAGCAGGGGCTCTGGGAGGAGGACAGAGACCCAGTACTTC.

DNA of the CDR3: TGCGCCAGCAGCCAAGTTCAAACCGGGACTAGCGATCGCGAGCAGTACTTC. This gives the protein CASSQVQTGTSDREQYF. The V call is TRBV4-1, the J call TRBJ2-7; 10 positions agree with TRBD2. After removal of 1 base from V and 6 bases from J, the junction contained 12 bases not matched to a gene. The CDR3 length is 17 residues. Germline-derived CDR1 and CDR2 are MGHRA and YSYEKL.

This chain connects TRBV28 to TRBJ1-5; D uncertain. V lost 10 bases and J lost 2, with 9 bases in between. The CDR3 has 12 amino acids. CDR1 is MDHEN and CDR2 is SYDVKM in the germline V gene. CDR3 sequence (DNA): TGTGCCACCTGGCGGGGCAATCAGCCCCAGCATTTT. It yields the protein CATWRGNQPQHF.

This clone was recorded once. V usage is TRBV19 and J usage is TRBJ1-6; D might be TRBD1 (6 bases). Trimming took 4 bases from V and 15 from J, leaving 25 bases between them. The CDR3 totals 16 residues. The germline CDR1 and CDR2 sequences are LNHDA and SQIVND (reference sequence). The CDR3 DNA is TGTGCCAGTAGTAGCCCGGGACACCCCTCGCATCCAGTCCTCCACTTT. Translating it yields CASSSPGHPSHPVLHF.

V usage is TRBV28 and J usage is TRBJ2-7, with no clear D. Trimming cost V 3 bases and J 7 bases, with 13 bases left between them. Germline V gene sequence: CDR1 MDHEN, CDR2 SYDVKM. The CDR3 covers 13 residues. The CDR3 coding sequence is TGTGCCAGCAGTTTCCATCCGCCCAGGGAGCAGTACTTC. Translated, it gives CASSFHPPREQYF.

The chain joins TRBV29-1 to TRBJ1-1, with D perhaps matching TRBD1 (6 bases). CDR1 is SQVTM and CDR2 is ANQGSEA in the germline V gene. Trimming left V 4 bases short and J 1 base short, with 13 bases between. The CDR3 runs 14 residues. Here the CDR3 reads CSVGQALGNTEAFF. The CDR3 DNA reads as TGCAGCGTTGGACAGGCCCTCGGGAACACTGAAGCTTTCTTT.

This clone has only one observation. The genes are TRBV9 and TRBJ2-5; a possible D gene is TRBD1 (6 bases). Trimming took 0 bases from V and 5 from J, leaving 23 bases between them. The germline V gene encodes CDR1 SGDLS and CDR2 YYNGEE. This CDR3 contains 18 residues. CDR3 DNA sequence: TGTGCCAGCAGCGTAGGTCTAACAGGGTGGGGACAAGGTGAGACCCAGTACTTC. Encoded protein: CASSVGLTGWGQGETQYF.

The V gene is TRBV19, the J gene TRBJ1-5; TRBD1 might be the D (5 bases). V was clipped by 9 bases and J by 1 base, with 10 bases between them. CDR1 and CDR2 (germline): LNHDA, SQIVND (reference sequence). The CDR3 extends over 13 amino acids. The CDR3 bases are TGTGCCAGCCGGACACTGAGCAATCAGCCCCAGCATTTT. Translating gives CASRTLSNQPQHF.

This clone has a single count. V gene TRBV18 combines with J gene TRBJ2-7; TRBD2 matches at 15 bases. V was clipped by 8 bases and J by 5 bases; unmatched bases: 13. Germline-derived CDR1 and CDR2 are KGHSH and LQKENI. CDR3 length: 17 residues. The CDR3, as DNA: TGTGCCAGCGGCCGGGGACTAGCGGGAGGAATATCAAACGAGCAGTACTTC. Translating it yields CASGRGLAGGISNEQYF.